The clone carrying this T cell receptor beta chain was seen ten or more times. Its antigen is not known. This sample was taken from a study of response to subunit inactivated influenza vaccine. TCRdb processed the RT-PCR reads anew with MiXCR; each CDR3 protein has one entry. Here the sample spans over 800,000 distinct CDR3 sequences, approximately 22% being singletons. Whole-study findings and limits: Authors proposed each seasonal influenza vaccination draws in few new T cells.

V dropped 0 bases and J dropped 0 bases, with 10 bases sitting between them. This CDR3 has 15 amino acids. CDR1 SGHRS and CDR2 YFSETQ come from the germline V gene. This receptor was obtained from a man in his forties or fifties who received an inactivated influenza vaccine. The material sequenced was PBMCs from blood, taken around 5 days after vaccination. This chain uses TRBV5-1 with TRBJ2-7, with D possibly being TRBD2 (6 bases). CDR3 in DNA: TGCGCCAGCAGCTTGGGCGGGACCTACTCCTACGAGCAGTACTTC. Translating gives CASSLGGTYSYEQYF.